This T cell receptor (beta chain) was sequenced for a study of CD8+ T cells in alopecia areata. Study results and limitations: Lesional scalp, notably in alopecia totalis/universalis, had clonality above that of normal scalp. There were also resident alphabeta T cells of normal skin sequenced in scalp samples.

The V and J ends lost 6 bases and 0 bases respectively, with 11 bases between them. The germline V gene encodes CDR1 MNHEY and CDR2 SMNVEV (reference sequence). The CDR3 is 15 amino acids. Sequencing templates came from extracted RNA that was reverse transcribed into cDNA. This table comes from immunoSEQ multiplex PCR, and its TCRdb copy is limited to in-frame clones, with some not included. The sample lists roughly 150,000 clones, around 54% occurring once. About this clone: Its antigen is not known.

The chain carries TRBV27 and TRBJ2-2; D is possibly TRBD1 (5 bases). The specimen sequenced was CD4+ T cells sorted from blood. This clonotype originated in a human donor in good health. The CDR3 nucleotides read TGTGCCAGCAGCTCGGGCAGGGCGAACACCGGGGAGCTGTTTTTT. Protein: CASSSGRANTGELFF.